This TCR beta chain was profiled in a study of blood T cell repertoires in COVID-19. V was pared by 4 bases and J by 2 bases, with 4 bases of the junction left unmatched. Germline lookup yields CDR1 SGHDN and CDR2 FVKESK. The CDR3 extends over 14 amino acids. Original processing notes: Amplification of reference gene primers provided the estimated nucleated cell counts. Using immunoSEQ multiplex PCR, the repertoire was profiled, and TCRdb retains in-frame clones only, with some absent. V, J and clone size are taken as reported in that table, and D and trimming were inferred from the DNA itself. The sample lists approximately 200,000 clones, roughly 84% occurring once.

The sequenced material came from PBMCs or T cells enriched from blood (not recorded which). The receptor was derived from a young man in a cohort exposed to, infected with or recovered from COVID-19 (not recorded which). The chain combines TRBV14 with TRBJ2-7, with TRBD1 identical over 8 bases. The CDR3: CASSPKQGAYEQYF. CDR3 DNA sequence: TGTGCCAGCAGCCCCAAACAGGGGGCCTACGAGCAGTACTTC.